This entry describes one TCR beta chain. Antigen specificity is unknown. The sample is drawn from a study of monozygotic twins with inflammatory bowel disease. Study-level points and caveats: IBD patients had lower TCRbeta diversity (inverse Simpson) than healthy co-twins. No single strong signal or clonotype associated with IBD was supported.

Every TCR library used approximately 4,000 ng of total RNA. The cDNA of both the TCRalpha and TCRbeta chains was subjected to two nested PCRs of approximately 16 and 9 cycles. TCRdb processed the 5' RACE reads again and assigns one entry to each CDR3 protein, with no DNA. This sample's clone table lists about 380,000 distinct CDR3 sequences. Sequencing input: blood. The TCR originated in a human donor with ulcerative colitis or Crohn's disease, or a healthy co-twin of an affected twin (not recorded which).

The CDR3 loop reads CASSPGLAGGSMYQETQYF. V gene TRBV5-1 combines with J gene TRBJ2-5; the D gene TCRdb calls, TRBD2, cannot be checked with no DNA. The germline gives CDR1 SGHRS, CDR2 YFSETQ. This CDR3 has 19 residues.